These T cell receptor beta chains were read from a single sample in a study of identical twins. TCRdb reanalysed the 5' RACE reads using MiXCR and keeps one entry per CDR3 protein. The table lists about 660,000 distinct CDR3 sequences, over 8.5% of them singletons, with around 0.98% in the top ten. These data were likewise used in another study, on yellow fever vaccine responses in identical twins.

The sequenced sample consisted of PBMCs. Receptors originate from a woman aged 18-35 years in good health. CDR3s include the opening cysteine and the closing phenylalanine or tryptophan. D genes are given only for firm matches. The listing skips clone size in some rows; elsewhere it reads once, few, many or a size class.

d_gene	v_gene	j_gene	abundance	CDR3aa	CDR3nt
.	TRBV10-3	TRBJ1-4	.	CAISGAANEKLFF	TGTGCCATCAGTGGGGCCGCTAATGAAAAACTGTTTTTT
.	TRBV6-2/TRBV6-3	TRBJ2-1	many	CASSPLPSRYNEQFF	TGTGCCAGCAGCCCACTCCCCTCCCGGTACAATGAGCAGTTCTTC
.	TRBV6-4	TRBJ2-1	.	CASSDSNHEQFF	TGTGCCAGCAGTGACTCGAATCATGAGCAGTTCTTC
.	TRBV20-1	TRBJ2-6	.	CSASPGRSGANVLTF	TGCAGTGCTAGTCCAGGGAGGTCTGGGGCCAACGTCCTGACTTTC
TRBD1	TRBV20-1	TRBJ2-7	many	CSASEDRGEYQYF	TGCAGTGCGAGTGAGGACAGGGGCGAGTATCAGTACTTC
.	TRBV11-2	TRBJ2-2	many	CASSLVSHPGTGELFF	TGTGCCAGCAGCTTAGTTTCCCACCCGGGCACCGGGGAGCTGTTTTTT
TRBD2	TRBV20-1	TRBJ2-1	once	CGARRTSGPNEQFF	TGCGGTGCTAGGAGGACTAGCGGACCCAATGAGCAGTTCTTC
.	TRBV7-6	TRBJ2-7	few	CASSRTEGPYEQYF	TGTGCCAGCAGCCGGACCGAAGGGCCCTACGAGCAGTACTTC
TRBD2	TRBV30	TRBJ2-5	.	CACFWRGETQYF	TGTGCCTGTTTTTGGCGGGGGGAGACCCAGTACTTC
.	TRBV9	TRBJ2-7	few	CASSVLHDEQYF	TGTGCCAGCAGCGTATTACATGACGAGCAGTACTTC
.	TRBV5-6	TRBJ2-1	few	CASSPPIQGYNEQFF	TGTGCCAGCAGCCCCCCCATACAGGGCTACAATGAGCAGTTCTTC
TRBD2	TRBV2	TRBJ2-7	.	CASTGTTYEQYF	TGTGCCAGCACCGGGACTACCTACGAGCAGTACTTC
.	TRBV4-3	TRBJ1-1	few	CASSQDPQGNTEAFF	TGCGCCAGCAGCCAAGATCCACAGGGGAACACTGAAGCTTTCTTT
.	TRBV7-9	TRBJ2-7	.	CASSLVPVYEQYF	TGTGCCAGCAGCTTAGTTCCAGTCTACGAGCAGTACTTC
TRBD1	TRBV14	TRBJ1-5	many	CASSQAGTATQHF	TGTGCCAGCAGCCAAGCTGGGACAGCGACCCAGCATTTT
TRBD1	TRBV7-6	TRBJ2-3	few	CASSLDPRGRTDTQYF	TGTGCCAGCAGCTTAGACCCCAGGGGGCGCACAGATACGCAGTATTTT
TRBD2	TRBV7-2	TRBJ2-7	.	CASSLISGSYEQYF	TGTGCCAGCAGCTTAATAAGCGGGAGCTACGAGCAGTACTTC
TRBD2	TRBV10-3	TRBJ2-1	few	CAISESGTSGYNEQFF	TGTGCCATCAGTGAGTCGGGGACTAGCGGCTACAATGAGCAGTTCTTC
TRBD1	TRBV7-2	TRBJ1-5	.	CASSSGQGDQPQHF	TGTGCCAGCAGCTCTGGACAGGGGGATCAGCCCCAGCATTTT
TRBD1	TRBV12-3/TRBV12-4	TRBJ2-5	many	CASSRGQGPQETQYF	TGTGCCAGCAGCCGAGGACAGGGCCCTCAAGAGACCCAGTACTTC
.	TRBV12-3/TRBV12-4	TRBJ2-7	many	CASSRAGSSYEQYF	TGTGCCAGCAGTAGGGCGGGATCCTCCTACGAGCAGTACTTC
TRBD2	TRBV10-1	TRBJ2-3	few	CASSGPSGSTDTQYF	TGCGCCAGCAGTGGCCCTAGCGGATCCACAGATACGCAGTATTTT
.	TRBV6-2/TRBV6-3	TRBJ2-5	.	CASSYPDPTQYF	TGTGCCAGCAGTTACCCGGACCCGACCCAGTACTTC
.	TRBV29-1	TRBJ1-1	few	CSVKVMNTEAFF	TGCAGCGTTAAGGTGATGAACACTGAAGCTTTCTTT
.	TRBV7-9	TRBJ2-5	few	CASSSDGRGQETQYF	TGTGCCAGCAGCTCGGACGGCAGGGGCCAAGAGACCCAGTACTTC
TRBD2	TRBV12-5	TRBJ2-2	.	CASGLGLAGVVGELFF	TGTGCTAGTGGTTTGGGACTAGCGGGAGTAGTCGGGGAGCTGTTTTTT
.	TRBV4-3	TRBJ2-3	.	CASSQDRGPADTQYF	TGCGCCAGCAGCCAAGATCGGGGGCCGGCAGATACGCAGTATTTT
.	TRBV21-1	TRBJ2-4	.	CARSLAGVWNIQYF	TGTGCCAGGTCCCTAGCGGGAGTCTGGAACATTCAGTACTTC
.	TRBV5-1	TRBJ2-7	many	CASSWLDREGSEQYF	TGCGCCAGCAGCTGGTTGGACAGGGAGGGTTCCGAGCAGTACTTC
TRBD2	TRBV11-2	TRBJ2-7	few	CASSLVGGALAGGQKAYEQYF	TGTGCCAGCAGCTTAGTAGGGGGGGCCCTAGCGGGGGGTCAAAAAGCCTACGAGCAGTACTTC